This T cell receptor beta chain originates from a study of metastatic and nonmetastatic thyroid tumors. Germline V CDR1 and CDR2: DFQATT, SNEGSKA (reference sequence). The CDR3 length is 16 residues. With 1 base removed from V and 3 bases from J, the gap between germline ends came to 13 bases. TCRdb re-analyzed the PCR reads using MiXCR. The sample yields tens of thousands of clones, about 17% seen once. This clone was counted at least ten times. The identical CDR3 is also encoded by other nucleotide sequences in the sample. Patients were all untreated before their thyroid surgery. V gene TRBV20-1 combines with J gene TRBJ2-6; D ambiguous. The sequenced sample consisted of blood. This clonotype was obtained from a female donor with papillary thyroid cancer or a benign thyroid nodule (not recorded which). Some clones in this sample may be carry-over from other donors' samples. The CDR3 loop reads CSARAGQRLGANVLTF. For the CDR3, the DNA is TGCAGTGCTAGAGCGGGCCAGCGCCTTGGGGCCAACGTCCTGACTTTC.